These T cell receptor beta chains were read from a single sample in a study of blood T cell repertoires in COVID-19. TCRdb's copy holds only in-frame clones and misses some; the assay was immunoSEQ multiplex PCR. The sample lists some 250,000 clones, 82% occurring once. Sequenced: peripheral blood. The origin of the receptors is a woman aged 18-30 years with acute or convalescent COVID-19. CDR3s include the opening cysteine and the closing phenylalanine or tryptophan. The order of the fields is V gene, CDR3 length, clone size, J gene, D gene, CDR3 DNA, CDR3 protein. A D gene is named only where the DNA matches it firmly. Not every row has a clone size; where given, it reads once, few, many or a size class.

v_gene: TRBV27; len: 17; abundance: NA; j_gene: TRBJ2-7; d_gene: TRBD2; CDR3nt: TGTGCCAGCAGTTTAACGGGACTAGCGGACCCCCCCCACGAGCAGTACTTC; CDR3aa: CASSLTGLADPPHEQYF
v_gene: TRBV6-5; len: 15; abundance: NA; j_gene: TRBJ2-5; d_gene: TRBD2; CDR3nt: TGTGCCAGCAGTTACGGACTAGCGAGACAAGAGACCCAGTACTTC; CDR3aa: CASSYGLARQETQYF
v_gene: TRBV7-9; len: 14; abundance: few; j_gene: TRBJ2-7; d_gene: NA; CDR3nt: TGTGCCAGCAGCTTATCCAGGGCCAAGTACGAGCAGTACTTC; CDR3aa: CASSLSRAKYEQYF
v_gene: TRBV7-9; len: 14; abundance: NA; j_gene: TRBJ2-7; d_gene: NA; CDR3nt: TGTGCCAGCAGCCAGGTCGGGATGGCCTACGAGCAGTACTTC; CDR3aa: CASSQVGMAYEQYF
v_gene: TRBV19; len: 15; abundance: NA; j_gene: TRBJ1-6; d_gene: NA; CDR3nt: TGTGCCAGTAGTACCGGGGACTCCTATAATTCACCCCTCCACTTT; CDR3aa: CASSTGDSYNSPLHF
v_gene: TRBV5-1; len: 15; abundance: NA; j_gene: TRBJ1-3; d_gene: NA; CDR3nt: TGCGCCAGCAGCTTGGACGTCGGAGGGGGAAACACCATATATTTT; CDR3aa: CASSLDVGGGNTIYF
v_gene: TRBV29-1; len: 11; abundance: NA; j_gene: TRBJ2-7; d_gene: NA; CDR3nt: TGCAGCGGGGGGGCGGACTACGAGCAGTACTTC; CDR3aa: CSGGADYEQYF
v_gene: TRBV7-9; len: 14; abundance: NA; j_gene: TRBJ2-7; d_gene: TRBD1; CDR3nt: TGTGCCAGCAGCTCCGGGACAGGGTTCTACGAGCAGTACTTC; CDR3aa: CASSSGTGFYEQYF
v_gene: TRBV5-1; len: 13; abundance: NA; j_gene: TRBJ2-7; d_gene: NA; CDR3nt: TGCGCCAGCAGCTTGGTTGGTGAGTACGAGCAGTACTTC; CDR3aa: CASSLVGEYEQYF
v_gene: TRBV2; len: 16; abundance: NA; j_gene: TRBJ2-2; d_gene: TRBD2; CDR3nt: TGTGCCAGCAGAGAGGGACTAGCGCTTAACACCGGGGAGCTGTTTTTT; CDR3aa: CASREGLALNTGELFF
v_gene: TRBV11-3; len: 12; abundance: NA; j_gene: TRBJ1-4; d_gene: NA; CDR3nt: TGTGCCGGCACAACAACTAATGAAAAACTGTTTTTT; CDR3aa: CAGTTTNEKLFF
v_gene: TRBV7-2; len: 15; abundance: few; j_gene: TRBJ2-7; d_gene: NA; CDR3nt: TGTGCCAGCAGCTTAGAAGGCCGGAGAACGTACGAGCAGTACTTC; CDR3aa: CASSLEGRRTYEQYF
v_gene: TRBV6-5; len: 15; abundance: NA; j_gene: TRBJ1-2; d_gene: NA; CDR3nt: TGTGCCAGCAGTTCCTACCTACAGGGCCCCTATGGCTACACCTTC; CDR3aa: CASSSYLQGPYGYTF
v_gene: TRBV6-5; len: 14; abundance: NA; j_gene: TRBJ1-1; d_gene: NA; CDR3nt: TGTGCCAGCATTCGCCATGGTGGGGCCACTGAAGCTTTCTTT; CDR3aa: CASIRHGGATEAFF
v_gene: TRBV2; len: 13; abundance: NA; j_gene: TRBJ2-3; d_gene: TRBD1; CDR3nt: TGTGCCAGCAGGGGACAGGCGTTAGATACGCAGTATTTT; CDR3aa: CASRGQALDTQYF
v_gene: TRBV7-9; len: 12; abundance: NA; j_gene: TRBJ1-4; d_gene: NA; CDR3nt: TGTGCCAGCAGGTCACCGGGTGAAAAACTGTTTTTT; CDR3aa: CASRSPGEKLFF
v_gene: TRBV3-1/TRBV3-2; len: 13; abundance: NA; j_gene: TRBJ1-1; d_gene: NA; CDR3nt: TGTGCCAGCAGCCACGGGGGAAGGACTGAAGCTTTCTTT; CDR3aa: CASSHGGRTEAFF
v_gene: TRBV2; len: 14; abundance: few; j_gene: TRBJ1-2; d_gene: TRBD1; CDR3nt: TGTGCCAGCAGCCGGGACAGGGGGCTGCGTGGCTACACCTTC; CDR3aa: CASSRDRGLRGYTF
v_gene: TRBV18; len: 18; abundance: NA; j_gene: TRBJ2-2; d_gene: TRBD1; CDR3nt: TGTGCCAGCTCACCCCTAACCCGGACAGGGGGCAACACCGGGGAGCTGTTTTTT; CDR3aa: CASSPLTRTGGNTGELFF
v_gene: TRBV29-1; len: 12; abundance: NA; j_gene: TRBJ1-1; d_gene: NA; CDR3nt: TGCAGCCCGCAAGCAGGGTTAAATGAAGCTTTCTTT; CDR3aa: CSPQAGLNEAFF
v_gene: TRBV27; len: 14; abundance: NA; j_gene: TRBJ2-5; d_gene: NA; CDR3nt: TGTGCCAGCAGTCCCGGACTTATCCAAGAGACCCAGTACTTC; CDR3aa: CASSPGLIQETQYF
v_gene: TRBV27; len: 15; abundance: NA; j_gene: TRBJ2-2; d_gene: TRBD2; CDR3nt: TGTGCCAGCAGTTTGACTAGCGTAGACACCGGGGAGCTGTTTTTT; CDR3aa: CASSLTSVDTGELFF
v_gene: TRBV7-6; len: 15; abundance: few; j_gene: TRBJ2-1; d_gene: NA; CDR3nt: TGTGCCAGCAGCCCCAACCAGGGGTTGTCCAATGAGCAGTTCTTC; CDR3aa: CASSPNQGLSNEQFF
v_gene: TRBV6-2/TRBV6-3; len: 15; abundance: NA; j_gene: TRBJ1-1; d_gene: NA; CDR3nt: TGTGCCAGCAGTACCAGGACAGCCATCAACACTGAAGCTTTCTTT; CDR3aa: CASSTRTAINTEAFF
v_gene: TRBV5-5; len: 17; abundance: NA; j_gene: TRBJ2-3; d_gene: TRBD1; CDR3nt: TGTGCCAGCAGCCCGCGGGTCAGGGGGCGCTTCACAGATACGCAGTATTTT; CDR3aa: CASSPRVRGRFTDTQYF
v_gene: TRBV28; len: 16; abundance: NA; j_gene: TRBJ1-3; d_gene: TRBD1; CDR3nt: TGTGCCAGCAGTTTATGGGGCAGGGGGTCTGGAAACACCATATATTTT; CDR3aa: CASSLWGRGSGNTIYF
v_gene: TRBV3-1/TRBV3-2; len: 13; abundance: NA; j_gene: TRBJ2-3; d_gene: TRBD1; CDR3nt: TGTGCCAGCAGACGGGACAGTTCAGATACGCAGTATTTT; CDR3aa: CASRRDSSDTQYF
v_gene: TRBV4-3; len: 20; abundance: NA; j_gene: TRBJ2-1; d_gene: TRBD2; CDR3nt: TGCGCCAGCAGCCTGCCGGCTTTAAGCGGGAGGGCCTCCTCCTACAATGAGCAGTTCTTC; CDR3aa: CASSLPALSGRASSYNEQFF
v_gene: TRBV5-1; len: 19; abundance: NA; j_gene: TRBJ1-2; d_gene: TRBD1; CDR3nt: TGCGCCAGCAGCCAACCCCTAAGACAGGGGACGGAAAGCGCGTATGGCTACACCTTC; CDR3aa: CASSQPLRQGTESAYGYTF
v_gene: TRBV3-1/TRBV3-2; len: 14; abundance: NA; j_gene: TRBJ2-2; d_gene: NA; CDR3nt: TGTGCCAGCAGCCAGGGAGTTAACACCGGGGAGCTGTTTTTT; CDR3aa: CASSQGVNTGELFF
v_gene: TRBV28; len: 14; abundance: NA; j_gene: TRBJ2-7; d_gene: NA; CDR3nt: TGTGCCAGCAGGCCGGCGGGGATGGCGTACGAGCAGTACTTC; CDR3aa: CASRPAGMAYEQYF
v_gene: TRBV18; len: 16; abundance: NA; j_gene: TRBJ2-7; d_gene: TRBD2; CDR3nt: TGTGCCAGCTCACTCGGACTAGCGGACGCGTCCTACGAGCAGTACTTC; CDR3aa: CASSLGLADASYEQYF
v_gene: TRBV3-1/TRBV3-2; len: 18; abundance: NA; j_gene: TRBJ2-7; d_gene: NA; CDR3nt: TGTGCCAGCAGCCAAGAAAAGAGGAGACGGGGGAGCTCCTACGAGCAGTACTTC; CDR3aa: CASSQEKRRRGSSYEQYF
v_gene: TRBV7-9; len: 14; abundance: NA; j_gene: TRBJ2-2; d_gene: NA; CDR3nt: TGTGCCAGCAGCTTGAGGTCCTACACCGGGGAGCTGTTTTTT; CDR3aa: CASSLRSYTGELFF
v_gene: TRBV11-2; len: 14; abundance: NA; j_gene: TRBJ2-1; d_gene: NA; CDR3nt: TGTGCCAGCAGCATAATACTCTTTAACAATGAGCAGTTCTTC; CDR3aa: CASSIILFNNEQFF
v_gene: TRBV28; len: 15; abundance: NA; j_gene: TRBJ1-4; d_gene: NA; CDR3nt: TGTGCCAGCGCAGGCTCCCACTCTCTAAATGAAAAACTGTTTTTT; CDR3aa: CASAGSHSLNEKLFF
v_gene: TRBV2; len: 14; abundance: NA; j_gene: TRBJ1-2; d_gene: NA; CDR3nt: TGTGCCAGCAGTGAGCGCCAACCCACCTATGGCTACACCTTC; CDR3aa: CASSERQPTYGYTF